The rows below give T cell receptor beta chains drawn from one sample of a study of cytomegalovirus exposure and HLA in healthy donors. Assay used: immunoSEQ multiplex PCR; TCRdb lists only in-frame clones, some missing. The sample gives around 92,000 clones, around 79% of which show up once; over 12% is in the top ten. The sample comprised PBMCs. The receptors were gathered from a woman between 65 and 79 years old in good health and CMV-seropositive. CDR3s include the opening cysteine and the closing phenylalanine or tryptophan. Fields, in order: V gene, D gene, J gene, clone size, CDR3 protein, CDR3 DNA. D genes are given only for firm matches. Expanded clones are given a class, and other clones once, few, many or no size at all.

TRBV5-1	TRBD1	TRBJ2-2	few	CASRRDRDRAGELFF	TGCGCCAGCAGACGGGACAGGGACAGGGCCGGGGAGCTGTTTTTT
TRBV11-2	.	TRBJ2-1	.	CASVLKSYRQRSSYNEQFF	TGTGCCAGCGTCCTCAAGTCATACCGACAGAGGAGCTCCTACAATGAGCAGTTCTTC
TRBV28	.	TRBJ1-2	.	CASATSSAGRNYGYTF	TGTGCCAGCGCTACTTCATCTGCAGGGCGCAACTATGGCTACACCTTC
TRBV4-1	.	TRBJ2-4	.	CASSQEPTTSGGWDIQYF	TGCGCCAGCAGCCAAGAGCCTACGACTAGTGGGGGGTGGGACATTCAGTACTTC
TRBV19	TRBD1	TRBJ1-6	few	CATSGQADSPLHF	TGTGCCACCTCGGGACAGGCAGATTCACCCCTCCACTTT
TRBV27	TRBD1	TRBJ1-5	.	CASSQWTGNQPQHF	TGTGCCAGCAGCCAGTGGACAGGGAATCAGCCCCAGCATTTT
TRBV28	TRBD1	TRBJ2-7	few	CASSFQGASYEQYF	TGTGCCAGCAGTTTCCAGGGGGCCTCTTACGAGCAGTACTTC
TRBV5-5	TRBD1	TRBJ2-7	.	CASSLDSYRGEQYF	TGTGCCAGCAGCTTGGATTCTTACAGGGGCGAGCAGTACTTC
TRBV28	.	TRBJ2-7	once	CASSLEIGKQYF	TGTGCCAGCAGTCTAGAGATCGGGAAGCAGTACTTC
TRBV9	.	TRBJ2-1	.	CASSVDHRGAGNEQFF	TGTGCCAGCAGCGTAGACCACAGGGGCGCGGGAAATGAGCAGTTCTTC
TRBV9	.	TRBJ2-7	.	CASSVAAGTYEQYF	TGTGCCAGCAGCGTAGCCGCAGGAACCTACGAGCAGTACTTC
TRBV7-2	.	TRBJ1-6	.	CASSSTRDRRNSPLHF	TGTGCCAGCAGCTCGACCCGCGACAGGCGGAATTCACCCCTCCACTTT
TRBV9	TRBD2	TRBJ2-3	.	CASSVAVSGGLITSTDTQYF	TGTGCCAGCAGCGTAGCAGTTAGCGGGGGGCTGATTACTAGCACAGATACGCAGTATTTT
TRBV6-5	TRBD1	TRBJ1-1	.	CASRERGQAKAFF	TGTGCCAGCAGGGAACGGGGACAGGCAAAAGCTTTCTTT
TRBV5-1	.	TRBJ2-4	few	CASSQRQGGIDIQYF	TGCGCCAGCAGCCAAAGACAGGGAGGAATAGACATTCAGTACTTC
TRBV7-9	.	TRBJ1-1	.	CASSLRAGAEAFF	TGTGCCAGCAGCCTTAGGGCGGGGGCTGAAGCTTTCTTT
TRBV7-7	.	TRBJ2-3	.	CASSGGPPPDTQYF	TGTGCTAGCAGTGGGGGCCCCCCGCCGGATACGCAGTATTTT
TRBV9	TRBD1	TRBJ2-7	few	CASSQGQDIAYEQYF	TGTGCCAGCAGCCAAGGACAGGACATCGCCTACGAGCAGTACTTC
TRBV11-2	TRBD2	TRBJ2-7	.	CASSLNAASGTLFSYEQYF	TGTGCCAGCAGCTTGAACGCGGCTAGCGGGACCCTCTTTTCCTACGAGCAGTACTTC